Listed here is a single TCR beta chain. TCRdb passed the 5' RACE reads through MiXCR, listing each CDR3 protein once. The table lists around 510,000 distinct CDR3 sequences, about 22% of them singletons. The V gene's germline CDR1 is GTSNPN and CDR2 SVGIG (reference sequence). This CDR3 has 13 residues. Trimming stripped 4 bases from V and 5 bases from J, with 12 bases between. The data derive from a study of T-cell memory formation after mild COVID-19. The chain joins TRBV30 to TRBJ1-5; unclear D gene. The sample taken for sequencing was PBMCs or a T cell subset sorted from them (not recorded which). The TCR sequence derives from an adult woman who had mild COVID-19 (a few samples of this study predate the infection). Cell type and time point are not known. The CDR3 reads CAWNRYSHQPQHF. CDR3 DNA: TGTGCCTGGAACCGGTACTCCCATCAGCCCCAGCATTTT.